These 7 T cell receptor beta chains came from one sample sequenced in a study of metastatic and nonmetastatic thyroid tumors. Among the patients, none had received any treatment before thyroid surgery. TCRdb ran MiXCR on the PCR reads. The sample has fewer than 18,000 clones; roughly a quarter are singletons. Sequencing was carried out using tumor tissue. All receptors derive from a female donor with papillary thyroid cancer or a benign thyroid nodule (not recorded which). Some clones in this sample may be carry-over from other donors' samples.

This clone has just a few counts. The V call is TRBV28, the J call TRBJ1-6; D is perhaps TRBD1 (5 bases). Deletions cut 6 bases from V and 11 bases from J, with 14 bases between. This CDR3 region has 13 residues. Germline lookup yields CDR1 MDHEN and CDR2 SYDVKM. This CDR3 is CASRGGGPPPLHF. CDR3 DNA sequence: TGTGCCAGCAGAGGCGGGGGTCCCCCACCCCTCCACTTT.

This clone was counted many times. The V gene is TRBV20-1, the J gene TRBJ1-6; 8 bases are shared with TRBD1. V lost 5 bases and J lost 0; bases outside the gene matches: 6. The CDR3 is made up of 16 amino acids. Germline CDR1 and CDR2: DFQATT and SNEGSKA (reference sequence). Written as DNA, the CDR3 is TGCAGTGCTGAGGGGGACAGGAGCTCCTATAATTCACCCCTCCACTTT. Its translation: CSAEGDRSSYNSPLHF.

By sample share, this clone is medium-sized. The rearrangement links TRBV6-1 to TRBJ2-7; 8 bases fit TRBD1. J lost 0 bases, V lost 8 bases, and 9 bases had no gene match. Per germline, CDR1 MNHNS and CDR2 SASEGT. The CDR3 covers 15 residues. DNA for the CDR3: TGTGCCAGCCGCCCCAGGACAGGGATCTCCTACGAGCAGTACTTC. It encodes CASRPRTGISYEQYF.

This clone was observed at least ten times. This chain connects TRBV3-1 to TRBJ1-2, with 7 bases that match TRBD1. V lost 0 bases and J lost 5; bases outside the gene matches: 6. This CDR3 region has 15 residues. In germline, CDR1 is LGHDT, CDR2 YNNKEL (reference sequence). The CDR3 DNA sequence: TGTGCCAGCAGCCAAGATCCGACAGGGAGTTATGGCTACACCTTC. Its translation: CASSQDPTGSYGYTF.

This clone was seen at least ten times. A single base separates this from a much larger clone, so it may be a read error. This sample also contains other DNA sequences that code for the same CDR3. The genes are TRBV12-3 or TRBV12-4 and TRBJ1-3; possible D gene TRBD1, 5 bases. V was pared by 2 bases and J by 7 bases, with 9 bases between. This CDR3 contains 13 residues. DNA for the CDR3: TGTGCCAGCAGTTTATCGGGGGGGAACACCATATATTTT. It translates to CASSLSGGNTIYF.

Judged by abundance, this clone is medium-sized. Other DNA sequences within the sample encode an identical CDR3. The chain recombines TRBV2 with TRBJ2-3, with TRBD1 matching 11 bases. The germline V gene has CDR1 SNHLY and CDR2 FYNNEI. CDR3 length: 15 amino acids. V shed 7 bases and J 8 bases; nucleotides not matched to a gene: 11. Here the CDR3 DNA reads TGTGCCAGCAATAGGGTGGGACAGGGGGGAGCTACGCAGTATTTT. Protein: CASNRVGQGGATQYF.

This clone is categorized as medium-sized. The gene calls are TRBV12-3 or TRBV12-4 and TRBJ2-3; 8 nucleotides line up with TRBD2. There are 13 residues in the CDR3. J was trimmed by 2 bases and V by 7 bases; bases with no gene match: 2. The CDR3 is CASIGGVTDTQYF. CDR3 nucleotide sequence: TGTGCCAGCATCGGGGGGGTCACAGATACGCAGTATTTT.